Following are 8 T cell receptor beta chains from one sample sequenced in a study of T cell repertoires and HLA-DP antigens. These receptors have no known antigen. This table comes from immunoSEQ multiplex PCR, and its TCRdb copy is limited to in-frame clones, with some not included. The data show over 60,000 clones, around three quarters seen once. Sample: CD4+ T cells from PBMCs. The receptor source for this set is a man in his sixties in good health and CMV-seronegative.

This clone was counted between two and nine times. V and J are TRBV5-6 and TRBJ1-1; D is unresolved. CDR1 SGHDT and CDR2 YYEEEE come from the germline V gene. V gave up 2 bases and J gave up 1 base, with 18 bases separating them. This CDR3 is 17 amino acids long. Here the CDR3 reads CASSFDPRTPGNTEAFF. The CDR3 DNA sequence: TGTGCCAGCAGCTTCGACCCCCGGACCCCAGGGAACACTGAAGCTTTCTTT.

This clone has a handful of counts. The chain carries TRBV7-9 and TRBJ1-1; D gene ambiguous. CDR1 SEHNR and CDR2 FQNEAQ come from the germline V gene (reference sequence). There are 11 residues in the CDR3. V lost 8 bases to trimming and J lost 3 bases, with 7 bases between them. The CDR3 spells CASFVDTEAFF. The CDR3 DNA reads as TGTGCCAGCTTCGTAGACACTGAAGCTTTCTTT.

The CDR3 sequence: CASSALGQNRVGDGYTF. CDR3 DNA sequence: TGTGCCAGCAGTGCCTTGGGACAGAATAGGGTTGGGGATGGCTACACCTTC. The chain recombines TRBV6-1 with TRBJ1-2, with TRBD1 matching 7 bases. This CDR3 has 17 residues. Per germline, CDR1 MNHNS and CDR2 SASEGT. Losses at the gene ends were 4 bases for V and 6 bases for J; bases not matched to a gene: 17.

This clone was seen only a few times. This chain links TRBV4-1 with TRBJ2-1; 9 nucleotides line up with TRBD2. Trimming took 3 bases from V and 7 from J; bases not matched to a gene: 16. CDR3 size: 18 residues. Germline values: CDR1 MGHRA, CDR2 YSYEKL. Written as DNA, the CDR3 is TGCGCCAGCAGCCAGGCTTATTTTAGGCTAGCGGGGTCTAATGAGCAGTTCTTC. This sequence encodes CASSQAYFRLAGSNEQFF.

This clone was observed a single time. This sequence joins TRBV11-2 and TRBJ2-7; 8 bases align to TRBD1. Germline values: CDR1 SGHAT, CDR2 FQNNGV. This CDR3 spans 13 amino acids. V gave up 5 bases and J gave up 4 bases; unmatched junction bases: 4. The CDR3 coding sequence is TGTGCCAGCAGCCGGACAGGGAGTTACGAGCAGTACTTC. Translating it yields CASSRTGSYEQYF.

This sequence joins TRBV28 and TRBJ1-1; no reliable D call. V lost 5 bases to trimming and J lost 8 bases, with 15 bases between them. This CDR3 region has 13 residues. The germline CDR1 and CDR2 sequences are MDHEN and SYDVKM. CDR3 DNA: TGTGCCAGCAGTCAGACGGACGGCCTGGAAGCTTTCTTT. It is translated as CASSQTDGLEAFF.

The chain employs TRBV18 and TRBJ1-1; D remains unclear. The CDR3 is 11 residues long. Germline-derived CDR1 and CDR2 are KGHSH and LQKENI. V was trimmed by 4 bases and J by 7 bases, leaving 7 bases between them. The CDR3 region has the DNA TGTGCCAGCTCACAGTATGGTGAAGCTTTCTTT. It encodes CASSQYGEAFF.

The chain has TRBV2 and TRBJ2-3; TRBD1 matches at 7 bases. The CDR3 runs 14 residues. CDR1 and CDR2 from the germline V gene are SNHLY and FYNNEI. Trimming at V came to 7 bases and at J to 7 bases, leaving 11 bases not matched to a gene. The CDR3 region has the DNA TGTGCCAGCACCGGGACAGTTCTTGCGCATACGCAGTATTTT. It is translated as CASTGTVLAHTQYF.